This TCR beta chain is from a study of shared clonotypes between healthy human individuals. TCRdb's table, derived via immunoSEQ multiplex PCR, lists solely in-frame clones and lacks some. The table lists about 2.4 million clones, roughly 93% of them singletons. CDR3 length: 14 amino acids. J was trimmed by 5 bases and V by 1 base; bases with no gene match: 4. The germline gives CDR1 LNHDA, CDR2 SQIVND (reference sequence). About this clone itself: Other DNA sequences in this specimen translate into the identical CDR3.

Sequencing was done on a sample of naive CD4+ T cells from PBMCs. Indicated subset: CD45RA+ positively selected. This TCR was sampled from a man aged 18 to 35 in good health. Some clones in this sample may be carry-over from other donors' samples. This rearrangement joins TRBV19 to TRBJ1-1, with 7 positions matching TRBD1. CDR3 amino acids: CASSIGQGGTEAFF. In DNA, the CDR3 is TGTGCCAGTAGTATAGGGCAGGGGGGTACTGAAGCTTTCTTT.